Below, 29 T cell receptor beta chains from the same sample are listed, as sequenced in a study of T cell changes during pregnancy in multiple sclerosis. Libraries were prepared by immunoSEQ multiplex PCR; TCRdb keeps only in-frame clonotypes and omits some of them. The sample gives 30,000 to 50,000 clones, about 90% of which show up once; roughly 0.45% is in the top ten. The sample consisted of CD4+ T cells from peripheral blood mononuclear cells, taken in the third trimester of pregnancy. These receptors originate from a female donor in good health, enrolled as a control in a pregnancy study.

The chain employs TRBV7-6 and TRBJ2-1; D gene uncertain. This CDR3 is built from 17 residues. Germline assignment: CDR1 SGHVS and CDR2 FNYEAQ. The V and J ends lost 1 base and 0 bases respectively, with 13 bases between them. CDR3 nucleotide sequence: TGTGCCAGCAGCTTAGTCATTTCGGTTGGCTCCTACAATGAGCAGTTCTTC. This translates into CASSLVISVGSYNEQFF.

CDR3 residues: CASSPNYRYRVLGYGYTF. As DNA, the CDR3 is TGTGCCAGCAGCCCTAATTACCGTTACAGGGTATTGGGCTATGGCTACACCTTC. The rearrangement links TRBV5-6 to TRBJ1-2; tentatively, D is TRBD1 (6 bases). CDR1 and CDR2 (germline): SGHDT, YYEEEE. V was shortened by 4 bases and J by 4 bases, with 26 bases between the two germline ends. The CDR3 spans 18 residues.

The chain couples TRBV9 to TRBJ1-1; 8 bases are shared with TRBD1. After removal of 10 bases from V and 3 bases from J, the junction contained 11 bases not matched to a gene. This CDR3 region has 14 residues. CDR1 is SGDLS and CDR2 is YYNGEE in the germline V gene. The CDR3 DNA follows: TGTGCCTCGAGACAGGGGCCGAGGGACACTGAAGCTTTCTTT. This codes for CASRQGPRDTEAFF.

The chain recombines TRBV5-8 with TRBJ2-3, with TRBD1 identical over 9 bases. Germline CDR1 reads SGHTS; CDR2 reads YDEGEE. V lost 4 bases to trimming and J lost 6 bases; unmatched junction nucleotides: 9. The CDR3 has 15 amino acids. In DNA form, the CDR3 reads TGTGCCAGCAGCGCCCCGGGACAGGGAACCGATACGCAGTATTTT. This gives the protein CASSAPGQGTDTQYF.

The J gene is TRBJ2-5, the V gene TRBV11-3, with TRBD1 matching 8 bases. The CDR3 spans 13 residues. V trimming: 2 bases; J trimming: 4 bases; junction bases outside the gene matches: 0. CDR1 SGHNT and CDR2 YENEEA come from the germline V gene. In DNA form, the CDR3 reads TGTGCCAGCAGCTTACAGGGGGCAGAGACCCAGTACTTC. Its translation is CASSLQGAETQYF.

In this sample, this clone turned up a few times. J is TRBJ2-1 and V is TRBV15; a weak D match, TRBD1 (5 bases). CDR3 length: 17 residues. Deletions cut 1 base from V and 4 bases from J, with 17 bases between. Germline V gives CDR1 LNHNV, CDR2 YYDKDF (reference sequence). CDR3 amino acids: CATSRAWGQGSYNEQFF. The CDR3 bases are TGTGCCACCAGCAGAGCATGGGGTCAGGGAAGTTACAATGAGCAGTTCTTC.

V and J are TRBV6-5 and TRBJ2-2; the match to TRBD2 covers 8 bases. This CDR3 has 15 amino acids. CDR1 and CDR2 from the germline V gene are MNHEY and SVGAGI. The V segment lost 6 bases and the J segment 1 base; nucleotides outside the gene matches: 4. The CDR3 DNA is TGTGCCAGCAGCCGGACTAGCAGGAACACCGGGGAGCTGTTTTTT. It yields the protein CASSRTSRNTGELFF.

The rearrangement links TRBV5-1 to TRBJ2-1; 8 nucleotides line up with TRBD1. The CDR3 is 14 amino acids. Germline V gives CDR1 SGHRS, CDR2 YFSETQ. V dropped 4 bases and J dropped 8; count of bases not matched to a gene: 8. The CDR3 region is CASSPRDRSDEQFF. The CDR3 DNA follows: TGCGCCAGCAGCCCCCGGGACAGGAGCGATGAGCAGTTCTTC.

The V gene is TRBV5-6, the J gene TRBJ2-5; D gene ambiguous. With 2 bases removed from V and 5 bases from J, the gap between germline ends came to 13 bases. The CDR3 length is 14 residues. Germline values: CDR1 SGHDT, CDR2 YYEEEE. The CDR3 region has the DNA TGTGCCAGCAGCTTCTCCGCGCCCCCCGAGACCCAGTACTTC. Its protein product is CASSFSAPPETQYF.

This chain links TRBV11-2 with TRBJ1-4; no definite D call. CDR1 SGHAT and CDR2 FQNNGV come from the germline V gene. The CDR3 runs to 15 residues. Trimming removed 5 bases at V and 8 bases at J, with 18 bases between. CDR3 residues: CASSVGEVVGEKLFF. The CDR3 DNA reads TGTGCCAGCAGCGTCGGGGAGGTGGTAGGGGAAAAACTGTTTTTT.

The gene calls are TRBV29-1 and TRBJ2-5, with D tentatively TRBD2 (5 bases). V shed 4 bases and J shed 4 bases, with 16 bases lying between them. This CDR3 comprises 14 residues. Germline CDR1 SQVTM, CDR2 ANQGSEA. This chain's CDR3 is CSVAQFGGVETQYF. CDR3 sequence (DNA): TGCAGCGTTGCTCAATTCGGAGGAGTAGAGACCCAGTACTTC.

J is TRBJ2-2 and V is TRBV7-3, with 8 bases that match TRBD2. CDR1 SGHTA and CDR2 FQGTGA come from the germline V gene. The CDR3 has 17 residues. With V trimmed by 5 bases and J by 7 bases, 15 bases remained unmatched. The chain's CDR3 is CASSPGGGQGTNGELFF. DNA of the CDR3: TGTGCCAGCAGCCCCGGCGGGGGGCAGGGGACAAACGGGGAGCTGTTTTTT. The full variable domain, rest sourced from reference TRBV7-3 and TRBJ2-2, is GAGVSQTPSNKVTEKGKYVELRCDPISGHTALYWYRQSLGQGPEFLIYFQGTGAADDSGLPNDRFFAVRPEGSVSTLKIQRTERGDSAVYLCASSPGGGQGTNGELFFGEGSRLTVL.

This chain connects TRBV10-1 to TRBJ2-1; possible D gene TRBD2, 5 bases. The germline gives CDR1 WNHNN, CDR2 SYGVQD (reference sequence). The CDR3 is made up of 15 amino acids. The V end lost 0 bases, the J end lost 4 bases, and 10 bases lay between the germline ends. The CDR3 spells CASSESRAYYNEQFF. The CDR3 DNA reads TGCGCCAGCAGTGAGTCGAGGGCCTATTACAATGAGCAGTTCTTC.

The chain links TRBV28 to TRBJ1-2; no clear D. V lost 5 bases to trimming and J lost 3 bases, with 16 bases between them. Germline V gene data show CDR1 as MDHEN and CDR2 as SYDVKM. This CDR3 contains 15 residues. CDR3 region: CASSPARVGYYGYTF. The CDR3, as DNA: TGTGCCAGCAGTCCGGCGAGGGTAGGGTACTATGGCTACACCTTC.

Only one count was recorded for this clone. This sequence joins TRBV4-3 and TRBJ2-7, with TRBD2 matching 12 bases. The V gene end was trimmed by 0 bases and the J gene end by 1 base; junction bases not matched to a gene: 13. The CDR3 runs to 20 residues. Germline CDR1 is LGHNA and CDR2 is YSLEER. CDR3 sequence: CASSQEMTLGLAGMSYEQYF. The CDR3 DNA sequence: TGCGCCAGCAGCCAAGAAATGACCCTAGGACTAGCGGGAATGTCCTACGAGCAGTACTTC.

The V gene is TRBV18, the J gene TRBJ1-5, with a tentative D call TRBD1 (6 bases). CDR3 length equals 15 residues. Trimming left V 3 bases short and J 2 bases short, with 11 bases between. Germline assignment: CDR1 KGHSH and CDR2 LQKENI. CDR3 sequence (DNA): TGTGCCAGCTCACCGTCGGGGGGCGGCAATCAGCCCCAGCATTTT. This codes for CASSPSGGGNQPQHF.

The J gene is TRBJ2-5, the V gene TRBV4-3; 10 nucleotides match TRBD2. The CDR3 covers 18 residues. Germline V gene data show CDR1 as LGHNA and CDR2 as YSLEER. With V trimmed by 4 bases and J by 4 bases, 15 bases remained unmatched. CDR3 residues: CASSRNGLAGVGGETQYF. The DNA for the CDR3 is TGCGCCAGCAGCCGAAACGGGCTAGCGGGAGTTGGTGGAGAGACCCAGTACTTC.

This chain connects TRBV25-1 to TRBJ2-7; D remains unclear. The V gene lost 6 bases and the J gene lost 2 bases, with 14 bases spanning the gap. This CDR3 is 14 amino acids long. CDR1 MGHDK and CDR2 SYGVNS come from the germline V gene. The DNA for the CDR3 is TGTGCCAGCAGCGAAGAACTGGTAACCTACGAGCAGTACTTC. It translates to CASSEELVTYEQYF.

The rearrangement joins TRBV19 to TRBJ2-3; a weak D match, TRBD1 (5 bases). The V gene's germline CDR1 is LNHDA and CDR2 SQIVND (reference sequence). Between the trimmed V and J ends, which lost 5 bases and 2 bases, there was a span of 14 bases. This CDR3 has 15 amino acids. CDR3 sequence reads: CASSLTGHSTDTQYF. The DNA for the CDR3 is TGTGCCAGTAGTCTTACAGGACATTCCACAGATACGCAGTATTTT.

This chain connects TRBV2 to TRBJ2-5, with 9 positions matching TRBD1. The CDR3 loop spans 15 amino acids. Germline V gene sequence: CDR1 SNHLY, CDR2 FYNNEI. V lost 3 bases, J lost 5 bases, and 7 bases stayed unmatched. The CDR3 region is CASSEGQGGYETQYF. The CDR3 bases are TGTGCCAGCAGTGAGGGACAGGGAGGGTACGAGACCCAGTACTTC.

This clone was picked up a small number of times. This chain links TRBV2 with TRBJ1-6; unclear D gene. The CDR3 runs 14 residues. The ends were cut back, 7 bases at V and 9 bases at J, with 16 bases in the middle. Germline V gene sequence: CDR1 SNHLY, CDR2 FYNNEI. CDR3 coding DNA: TGTGCCAGCACCCTTCTAGACGCCGGTTCACCCCTCCACTTT. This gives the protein CASTLLDAGSPLHF.

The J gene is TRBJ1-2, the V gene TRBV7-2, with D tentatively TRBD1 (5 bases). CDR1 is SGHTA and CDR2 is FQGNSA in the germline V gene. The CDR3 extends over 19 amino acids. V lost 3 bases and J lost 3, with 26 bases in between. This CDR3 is CASSFPSKSAGEEYYGYTF. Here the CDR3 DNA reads TGTGCCAGCAGCTTCCCTTCGAAGTCCGCGGGGGAGGAGTACTATGGCTACACCTTC.

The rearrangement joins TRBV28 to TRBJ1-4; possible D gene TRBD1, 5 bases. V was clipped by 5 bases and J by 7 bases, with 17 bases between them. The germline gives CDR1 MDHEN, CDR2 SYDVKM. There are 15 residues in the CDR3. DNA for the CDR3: TGTGCCAGCAGTCAGACGACCTCTAGGGGTGAAAAACTGTTTTTT. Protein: CASSQTTSRGEKLFF.

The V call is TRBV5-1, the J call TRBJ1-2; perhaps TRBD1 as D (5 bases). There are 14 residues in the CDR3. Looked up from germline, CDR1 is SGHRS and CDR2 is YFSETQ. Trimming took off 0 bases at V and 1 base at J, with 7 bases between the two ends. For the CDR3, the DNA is TGCGCCAGCAGCTTGGGGCAGGGTAACTATGGCTACACCTTC. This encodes CASSLGQGNYGYTF.

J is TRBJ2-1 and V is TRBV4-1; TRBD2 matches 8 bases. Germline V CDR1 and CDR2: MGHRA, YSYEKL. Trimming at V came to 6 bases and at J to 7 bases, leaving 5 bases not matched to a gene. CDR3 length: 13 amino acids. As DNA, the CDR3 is TGCGCCAGCAGAGTAGCGGGGACTAATGAGCAGTTCTTC. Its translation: CASRVAGTNEQFF.

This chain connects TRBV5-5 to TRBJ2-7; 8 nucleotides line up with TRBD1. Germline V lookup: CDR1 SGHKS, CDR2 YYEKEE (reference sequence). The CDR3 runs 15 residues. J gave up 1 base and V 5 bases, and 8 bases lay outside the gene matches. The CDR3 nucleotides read TGTGCCAGCAGTGGGGGCAGGGGGCTATCCTACGAGCAGTACTTC. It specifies CASSGGRGLSYEQYF.

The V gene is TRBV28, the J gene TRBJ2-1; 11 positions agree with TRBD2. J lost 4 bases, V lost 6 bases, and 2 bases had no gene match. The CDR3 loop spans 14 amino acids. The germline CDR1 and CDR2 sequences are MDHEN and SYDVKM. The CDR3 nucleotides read TGTGCCAGCAGGGGGACTAGCGGATACAATGAGCAGTTCTTC. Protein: CASRGTSGYNEQFF.

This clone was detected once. CDR3 amino acids: CASSRRSGEGELFF. In DNA form, the CDR3 reads TGTGCCAGCAGCCGACGTAGCGGGGAAGGGGAGCTGTTTTTT. This chain uses TRBV7-8 with TRBJ2-2; 8 bases agree with TRBD2. J was trimmed by 8 bases and V by 5 bases; bases with no gene match: 7. The CDR3 loop spans 14 amino acids. Germline CDR1 SGHVS, CDR2 FQNEAQ.

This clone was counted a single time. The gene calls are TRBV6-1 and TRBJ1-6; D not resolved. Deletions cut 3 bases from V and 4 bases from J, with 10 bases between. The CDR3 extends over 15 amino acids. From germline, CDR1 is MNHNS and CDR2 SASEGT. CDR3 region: CASSDLVGYNSPLHF. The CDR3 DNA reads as TGTGCCAGCAGTGACCTAGTTGGGTATAATTCACCCCTCCACTTT.